The T cell receptor (beta chain) under discussion was sequenced for a study of PD-L1 blockade in urothelial cancer. Study at large: Between 0 and 3 chemotherapy regimens preceded treatment for each patient.

Here immunoSEQ multiplex PCR was the method, and the copy in TCRdb shows in-frame clones only, minus some. The sample lists 20,000 to 25,000 clones, about 93% occurring once. This CDR3 region has 11 residues. Per germline, CDR1 SGHDN and CDR2 FVKESK. V lost 8 bases and J lost 7, with 11 bases in between. Time point described: peripheral blood 6 weeks after treatment start. The sequence derives from a woman aged 55-70 years with urothelial cancer. V and J are TRBV14 and TRBJ2-5; no clear D gene. Sequencing was performed on PBMCs, taken around atezolizumab (anti-PD-L1) treatment. The CDR3 DNA sequence: TGTGCCAGCTCCGAGGATTGGACCCAGTACTTC. This codes for CASSEDWTQYF.